The 15 T cell receptor beta chains below all came from one sample that was sequenced in a study of blood T cell repertoires in COVID-19. Profiled with immunoSEQ multiplex PCR; TCRdb holds only in-frame clones, not every one. Of 150,000 to 200,000 clones in the sample, approximately 92% were seen once. The sample comprised peripheral blood. Receptor source: a man aged 30 to 39 with COVID-19, enrolled during active disease.

In this sample, this clone turned up once. The chain couples TRBV11-3 to TRBJ2-3; D is unclear. Per germline, CDR1 SGHNT and CDR2 YENEEA. V gave up 0 bases and J gave up 4 bases, with 11 bases separating them. CDR3 length: 15 residues. The CDR3 nucleotides read TGTGCCAGCAGCTTAGACCCGGGTGGCGCAGATACGCAGTATTTT. Its protein is CASSLDPGGADTQYF.

V is TRBV2 and J is TRBJ2-2; D remains unclear. V lost 6 bases and J 1 base, leaving 9 bases between the germline ends. The CDR3 contains 14 residues. The germline V gene has CDR1 SNHLY and CDR2 FYNNEI. CDR3 loop: CASRPQENTGELFF. The DNA for the CDR3 is TGTGCCAGCAGGCCCCAGGAGAACACCGGGGAGCTGTTTTTT.

This chain uses TRBV28 with TRBJ1-1, with 9 bases fitting TRBD1. The V gene's germline CDR1 is MDHEN and CDR2 SYDVKM. This CDR3 spans 16 amino acids. Trimming removed 3 bases from V and 5 bases from J; junction bases left unmatched: 10. In DNA form, the CDR3 reads TGTGCCAGCAGTTTTCCTATGGGACAGGGTAGGACTGAAGCTTTCTTT. It codes for CASSFPMGQGRTEAFF.

The chain employs TRBV11-2 and TRBJ2-1; D is unresolved. V lost 3 bases, J lost 0 bases, and 9 bases lay in between. Germline V gives CDR1 SGHAT, CDR2 FQNNGV. The CDR3 has 15 residues. CDR3 sequence (DNA): TGTGCCAGCAGCTTTCAACCGAGCTCCTACAATGAGCAGTTCTTC. Residues: CASSFQPSSYNEQFF.

The CDR3 here is CASSFRSDRSYEQYF. CDR3 bases: TGTGCCAGCAGCTTCCGGTCGGACAGGTCCTACGAGCAGTACTTC. The chain couples TRBV11-2 to TRBJ2-7; TRBD1 matches at 7 bases. V gave up 3 bases and J gave up 1 base; unmatched junction bases: 6. Germline V gives CDR1 SGHAT, CDR2 FQNNGV. This CDR3 has 15 residues.

The chain is built from TRBV6-2 or TRBV6-3 and TRBJ1-3; D is perhaps TRBD1 (5 bases). This CDR3 spans 12 amino acids. The V and J ends lost 2 bases and 12 bases respectively, with 11 bases between them. CDR1 is MNHEY, CDR2 SVGEGT, per germline. In nucleotides, the CDR3 is TGTGCCAGCAGTTACCGCGACAGCCGCATATATTTT. Translating gives CASSYRDSRIYF.

The rearrangement uses TRBV30 and TRBJ1-1; D is perhaps TRBD1 (5 bases). The CDR3 spans 12 residues. Trimming pared 4 bases from V and 5 bases from J, leaving 11 bases between. From germline, CDR1 is GTSNPN and CDR2 SVGIG (reference sequence). The CDR3 loop is CAWKGSCTEAFF. The CDR3 nucleotides read TGTGCCTGGAAGGGGTCCTGTACTGAAGCTTTCTTT.

The V and J genes are TRBV4-2 and TRBJ1-3; D possibly corresponds to TRBD1 (5 bases). Germline loops: CDR1 LGHNA, CDR2 YNFKEQ. V was trimmed by 0 bases and J by 4 bases, leaving 10 bases between them. This CDR3 comprises 15 residues. The CDR3 DNA is TGTGCCAGCAGCCAAGATCAGGACATGGGAAACACCATATATTTT. Translating gives CASSQDQDMGNTIYF.

The chain is built from TRBV18 and TRBJ2-7, with 9 nucleotides matching TRBD1. CDR1 is KGHSH, CDR2 LQKENI, per germline. V lost 4 bases and J lost 6; bases outside the gene matches: 10. The CDR3 consists of 15 residues. This CDR3 reads CASSLRDREFSEQYF. The CDR3 region has the DNA TGTGCCAGCTCACTGAGGGACAGGGAATTCAGCGAGCAGTACTTC.

This chain links TRBV19 with TRBJ1-1; 8 nucleotides match TRBD1. Germline CDR1 LNHDA, CDR2 SQIVND (reference sequence). Trimming cost V 3 bases and J 3 bases; bases outside gene matches: 12. The CDR3 spans 17 residues. CDR3 sequence (DNA): TGTGCCAGTAGTATTGGGACAGGTGAATTGCAGGACACTGAAGCTTTCTTT. Translation gives CASSIGTGELQDTEAFF.

This clone was found once. The V and J genes are TRBV4-1 and TRBJ2-2; D remains unclear. The V gene lost 0 bases and the J gene lost 1 base, with 6 bases spanning the gap. Germline lookup yields CDR1 MGHRA and CDR2 YSYEKL. This CDR3 region has 15 residues. The CDR3 spells CASSQEKRNTGELFF. CDR3 DNA sequence: TGCGCCAGCAGCCAAGAAAAGCGGAACACCGGGGAGCTGTTTTTT.

V gene TRBV29-1 combines with J gene TRBJ1-1; D is unresolved. The germline CDR1 and CDR2 sequences are SQVTM and ANQGSEA. This CDR3 is built from 10 residues. V was pared by 4 bases and J by 9 bases, with 9 bases between. CDR3 protein: CSVAQKKAFF. The CDR3 nucleotides are TGCAGCGTTGCCCAGAAAAAAGCTTTCTTT.

The chain couples TRBV20-1 to TRBJ2-5; D uncertain. Per the germline V gene, CDR1 is DFQATT and CDR2 is SNEGSKA (reference sequence). Trimming stripped 6 bases from V and 5 bases from J, with 10 bases between. This CDR3 has 11 residues. The CDR3 region has the DNA TGCAGTGCCCCCCTCGGGGAGACCCAGTACTTC. Amino acids: CSAPLGETQYF.

V gene TRBV10-3 combines with J gene TRBJ2-1, with D possibly matching TRBD2 (5 bases). The CDR3 sequence is 14 residues long. The germline CDR1 and CDR2 sequences are ENHRY and SYGVKD. V lost 9 bases to trimming and J lost 1 base, with 13 bases between them. The CDR3 DNA sequence: TGTGCCATGCAGGAGGCGGGTTCCTACAATGAGCAGTTCTTC. Encoded protein: CAMQEAGSYNEQFF.

The gene calls are TRBV5-6 and TRBJ2-5, with 10 positions matching TRBD2. The germline gives CDR1 SGHDT, CDR2 YYEEEE. CDR3 size: 17 residues. V dropped 1 base and J dropped 2; count of bases not matched to a gene: 8. CDR3 protein: CASSLYWERGGQETQYF. CDR3 in DNA: TGTGCCAGCAGCTTGTATTGGGAGCGGGGGGGACAAGAGACCCAGTACTTC. The entire variable domain, with the rest obtained from reference TRBV5-6 and TRBJ2-5, is as follows: DAGVTQSPTHLIKTRGQQVTLRCSPKSGHDTVSWYQQALGQGPQFIFQYYEEEERQRGNFPDRFSGHQFPNYSSELNVNALLLGDSALYLCASSLYWERGGQETQYFGPGTRLLVL.